Here is one TCR beta chain with its context. Its antigen is unidentified. UMIs and a universal primer site were added when TCR cDNA was made by 5'RACE template switching. TCRdb fed the 5' RACE reads into MiXCR, producing one record per CDR3 protein. Of approximately 550,000 distinct CDR3 sequences detected, about 19% appear once; the ten largest clones hold more than 13%. This CDR3 is built from 14 residues. With 2 bases removed from V and 9 bases from J, the gap between germline ends came to 13 bases. The germline gives CDR1 MNHEY, CDR2 SVGEGT. These data originate in a study of T cells after yellow fever vaccination. Study observations and caveats: The CD4 and CD8 compartments had a small share of their clonotypes in common. Weaker, the secondary response peaked sooner, at day 5 versus 15. Once the booster was given, most primary-vaccination clones reappeared, at about 97% for CD4 and 85% to 90% for CD8.

This receptor was obtained from a man younger than 45 who received the YFV17D yellow fever vaccine. Material: PBMCs, obtained 15 days after the yellow fever booster vaccination. The chain employs TRBV6-2 or TRBV6-3 and TRBJ2-2, with D possibly being TRBD2 (6 bases). The CDR3 here is CASSYGTSRRELFF. The DNA of the CDR3 is TGTGCCAGCAGTTACGGGACTTCAAGGAGGGAGCTGTTTTTT.